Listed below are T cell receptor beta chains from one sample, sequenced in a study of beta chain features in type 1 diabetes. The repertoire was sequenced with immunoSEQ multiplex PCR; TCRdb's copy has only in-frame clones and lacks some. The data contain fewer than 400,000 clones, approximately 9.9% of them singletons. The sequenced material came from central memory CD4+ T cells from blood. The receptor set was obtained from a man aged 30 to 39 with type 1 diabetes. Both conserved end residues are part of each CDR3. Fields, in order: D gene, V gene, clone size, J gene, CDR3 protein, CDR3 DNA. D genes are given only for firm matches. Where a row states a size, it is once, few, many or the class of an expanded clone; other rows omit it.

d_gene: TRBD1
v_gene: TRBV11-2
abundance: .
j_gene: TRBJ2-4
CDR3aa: CASSPRGTGTKNIQYF
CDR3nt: TGTGCCAGCAGCCCCCGGGGGACAGGGACCAAAAACATTCAGTACTTC

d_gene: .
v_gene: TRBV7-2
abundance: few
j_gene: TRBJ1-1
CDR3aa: CASSFGFSPNTEAFF
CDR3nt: TGTGCCAGCAGCTTTGGGTTTTCCCCGAACACTGAAGCTTTCTTT

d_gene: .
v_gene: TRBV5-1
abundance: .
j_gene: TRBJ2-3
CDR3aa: CASSLIGGRGTDTQYF
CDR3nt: TGCGCCAGCAGCTTGATCGGGGGTCGTGGAACAGATACGCAGTATTTT

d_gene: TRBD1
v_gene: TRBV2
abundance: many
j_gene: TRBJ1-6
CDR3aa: CASRGQGVVPLHF
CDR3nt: TGTGCCAGCAGAGGACAGGGAGTGGTACCCCTCCACTTT

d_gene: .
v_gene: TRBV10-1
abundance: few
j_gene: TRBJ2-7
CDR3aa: CASSDNPYEQYF
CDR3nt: TGCGCCAGCAGTGATAACCCCTACGAGCAGTACTTC

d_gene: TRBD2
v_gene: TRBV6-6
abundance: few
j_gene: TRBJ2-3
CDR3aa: CASSLRGGQDTQYF
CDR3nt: TGTGCCAGCAGTTTACGGGGGGGCCAGGATACGCAGTATTTT

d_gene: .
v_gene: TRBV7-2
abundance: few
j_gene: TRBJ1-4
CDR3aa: CASSLGLGWSEKLFF
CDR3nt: TGTGCCAGCAGCTTAGGTCTGGGTTGGAGTGAAAAACTGTTTTTT

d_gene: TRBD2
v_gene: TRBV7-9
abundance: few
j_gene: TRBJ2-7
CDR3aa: CASSLGLAGTYEQYF
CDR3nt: TGTGCCAGCAGCCTAGGACTAGCGGGGACCTACGAGCAGTACTTC

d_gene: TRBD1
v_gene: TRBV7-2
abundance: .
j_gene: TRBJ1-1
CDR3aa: CASSLAPRGRTEAFF
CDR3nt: TGTGCCAGCAGCTTAGCGCCCAGGGGGCGGACTGAAGCTTTCTTT

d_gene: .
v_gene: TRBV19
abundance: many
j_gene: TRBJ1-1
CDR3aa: CASSSRRTSGSRTEAFF
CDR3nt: TGTGCCAGTAGTTCCCGGCGGACCTCAGGGAGTCGCACTGAAGCTTTCTTT

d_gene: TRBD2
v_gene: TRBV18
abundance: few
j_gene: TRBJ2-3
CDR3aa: CASSPSGGAYTDTQYF
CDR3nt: TGTGCCAGCTCCCCGAGCGGGGGGGCCTACACAGATACGCAGTATTTT

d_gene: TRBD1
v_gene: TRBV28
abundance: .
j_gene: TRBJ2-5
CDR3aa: CASWTGAGETQYF
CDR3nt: TGTGCCAGTTGGACAGGGGCAGGGGAGACCCAGTACTTC

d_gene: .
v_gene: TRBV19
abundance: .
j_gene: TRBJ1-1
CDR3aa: CASSIDPQGGRNTEAFF
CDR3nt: TGTGCCAGTAGTATAGATCCCCAGGGTGGGAGGAACACTGAAGCTTTCTTT

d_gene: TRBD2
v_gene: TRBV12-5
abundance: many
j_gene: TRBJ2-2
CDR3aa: CASGLGTSGRNTGELFF
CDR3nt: TGTGCTAGTGGTTTGGGGACTAGCGGGAGGAACACCGGGGAGCTGTTTTTT

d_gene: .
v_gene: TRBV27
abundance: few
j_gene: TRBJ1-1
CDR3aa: CASSTILKGVAFF
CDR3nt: TGTGCCAGCAGCACCATCCTCAAAGGGGTTGCTTTCTTT

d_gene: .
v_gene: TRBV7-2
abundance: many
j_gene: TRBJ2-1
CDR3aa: CASSLSPGAGNEQFF
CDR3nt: TGTGCCAGCAGCTTATCCCCGGGGGCAGGGAATGAGCAGTTCTTC